The sequence of this TCR beta chain was determined in a study of regulatory T cells in long-lasting Graves disease. Overall study results and limits: New patients shared around 1,000 public clonotypes, and persistent patients shared more, with a few thousand.

This clonotype was seen ten or more times. Its antigen is currently unknown. iRepertoire HTBI primers and Arm-PCR of CDR3 regions built TCR beta libraries. TCRdb re-derived calls from the multiplex PCR reads in MiXCR, one entry per CDR3 protein. The table includes some 250,000 distinct CDR3 sequences, around 20% detected once. Losses at the gene ends were 6 bases for V and 5 bases for J; bases not matched to a gene: 16. From germline, CDR1 is DFQATT and CDR2 SNEGSKA (reference sequence). The CDR3 runs 15 residues. This sample's time point: newly diagnosed GD, antithyroid drugs for less than 3 months. PBMC RNA served as the TCR library source. The authors drew 8.5 to 9 milliliters of peripheral blood into EDTA tubes.

The sequenced sample was peripheral blood mononuclear cells (PBMCs), obtained at new diagnosis, from a patient treated with antithyroid drugs. The chain couples TRBV20-1 to TRBJ2-7; 7 bases fit TRBD1. The TCR sequence derives from a female donor with Graves disease. CDR3 in DNA: TGCAGTGCCAGATATCGGACAGGTCTCGCTAACGAGCAGTACTTC. It yields the protein CSARYRTGLANEQYF.